This T cell receptor (beta chain) was sequenced during a study of cytomegalovirus exposure and HLA in healthy donors (dated by TCRdb to 2016 to 2017). Background on the whole study: According to an earlier analysis of a few hundred of the donors, some 170 million T cells yielded over 90 million unique TCR beta sequences and 276 Gb of sequence data. Roughly 300 gigabases of sequencing data and tens of millions of unique TCR sequences were included in an early release covering about 620 HLA-typed donors. Of the roughly 400 genotyped donors, less than 90% were placed in the genetic ancestry cluster associated with self-reported Caucasian donors. The study aimed to test whether cataloging public T cell receptors could reveal signatures of past pathogen exposure. Using immunosequencing, the study profiled T cell repertoires from some 670 subjects and related those repertoires to cytomegalovirus serostatus. Along with the approximately 650-subject first cohort, a separate validation cohort of over 90 different subjects was used. High-throughput TCR immunosequencing, statistical association of individual TCRs with disease status, and machine learning were combined to predict cytomegalovirus infection status. A later analysis re-examined previously published TCR beta repertoires from 500 to 700 donors and added high-resolution HLA genotyping to investigate patterns of TCR occurrence. In the later analysis, no new phenotypic data were used to find candidate immune exposures; instead, reliance was placed on TCR beta sequences and their occurrence across donors. An earlier analysis of approximately 630 of the donors applied high-throughput TCR beta sequencing to assess whether each TCR beta V gene segment acted as functional or pseudogenic. Donor age, sex, ethnicity and CMV serostatus were collected together with the repertoire data. In a later genetic analysis, genome-wide SNP genotypes for about 55% of the roughly 670 donors were used, and that subset was treated as a discovery cohort. Every discovery cohort repertoire had been produced on one sequencing platform. HLA typing included class I and class II loci at four-digit resolution. The number of typed donors differed by locus: roughly 629-630 for A, B, C, DRB1 and DQB1; approximately 520 for DQA1; 606 for DPA1; and some 470 for DPB1. Five DR-DQ haplotypes were handled as single units for association and clustering because linkage in the cohort was strong. Among some 400 genotyped donors of the cohort, an average of around 250,000 unique TCR beta nucleotide sequences was sequenced per donor, of which about 19% were non-productive.

On the study overall, not on this receptor specifically: A further reported finding was that TCR beta sequences accurately predicted the HLA-A and HLA-B alleles for most subjects in the first cohort. According to a later analysis, most CMV-associated TCR beta chains appeared to be HLA-restricted, and the HLA associations seemed to be driven largely by CMV exposure. The presence/absence analyses assumed that sequencing depth was roughly uniform across donors, and that assumption may not be true. The study listed 150 to 200 TCR beta chains as associated with cytomegalovirus. The cohort was sequenced for TCR beta chains only, and without alpha or paired-chain data the features that could be detected were limited. Immune exposure information for the cohort was limited to CMV serostatus. Broadly in line with IMGT annotations, most TCR beta V segments showed up in productive rearrangements about 87% or about 30% of the time in an earlier analysis of 587 of the donors. In a later analysis, TCR association rates were found to vary across HLA loci, with the most associated TCRs seen for DRB1 alleles and the fewest for HLA-C alleles. When HLA alleles, especially DR and DQ, strongly co-occurred, attributing TCR associations to individual alleles was difficult. Linkage disequilibrium might explain the correlated functional status among segregating V segments, but an unknown experimental factor could not be excluded. Compared with equally common non-associated chains, HLA-associated TCR beta chains in a later analysis were more clonally expanded and had lower generation probabilities. Because HLA typing was unavailable for some donors at each locus, only the typed subset was used in association tests. A later analysis associated 15,000 to 20,000 TCR beta sequences with specific HLA alleles at a false discovery rate of 0.05. In a later genetic analysis, a missense DCLRE1C variant was associated with V-gene and J-gene trimming of TCR beta chains, and the association was replicated in an independent cohort. Three of the identified cytomegalovirus-associated TCR beta chains were confirmed in vitro to be specific for cytomegalovirus antigens. While some public TCRs were present in many individuals, most TCR sequences turned up only very rarely across donors. In both the original and validation cohorts, the classifier was reported to diagnose cytomegalovirus status with high specificity and sensitivity. A later genetic analysis reported fewer N-insertions in productive TCRs among donors in an Asian-associated ancestry cluster than the roughly 700-donor mean. A cluster of highly shared sequence variants was judged likely to represent a technical artifact of the sequencing pipeline. Because counts were too low, seventeen rarely observed V segments, including chromosome 9 orphons, were excluded from the earlier analysis of roughly 580 of the donors. According to the authors, the approach could potentially be generalized to other disease states and immunological phenotypes. Several of the top co-occurrence clusters appeared to be linked to parvovirus B19, influenza, CMV and Epstein-Barr virus, according to a later analysis. Some IMGT-functional V segments, including TRBV6-2 and TRBV6-3, could not be told apart with the 87-base-pair reads, so those segments were excluded.

Library method: the immunoSEQ multiplex PCR assay. The multiplex PCR relied on a mix of 60 forward primers for TCR Vbeta segments and 13 reverse primers for TCR Jbeta segments. The CDR3 region of rearranged TCR beta genes was amplified from genomic DNA with a multiplex PCR assay. On the Illumina HiSeq System, the amplified TCR beta libraries were sequenced as 87-base-pair reads. In the authors' own workflow: A later analysis tallied 70 million to 100 million unique TCR beta chains across the 600 to 700 repertoires, and around 9.9 million of those chains were shared by two or more donors. A nearest-neighbor algorithm error-corrected the raw reads and collapsed the reads into unique sequences, merging closely related sequences to remove PCR and sequencing errors. CDR3 sequences were aligned to IMGT reference sequences to assign V, D and J gene segments. For a sequence to be retained, at least a six-nucleotide match to both a V gene segment and a J gene segment was required. A rearrangement counted as productive if the CDR3 had no stop codons and remained in frame with V and J, and every other rearrangement counted as non-productive. CDR3 was defined by IMGT convention, running from the second conserved V-encoded cysteine to the conserved J-encoded phenylalanine. The earlier analysis of about 560 of the donors excluded any sequence lacking an unambiguous match to a single V gene segment. In an earlier analysis of 587 of the donors, V segments were called functional above 56.7% productive rearrangements and were called segregating when the between-donor standard deviation exceeded 5%. A statistical classification framework was built for diagnosing cytomegalovirus status from the catalog of TCR beta chain sequences. In a later analysis, V and J genes were assigned by comparing TCR nucleotide sequences against IMGT/GENE-DB human TR gene sequences. Using the TCRdist pipeline, a later analysis assigned CDR3 sequences along with most-parsimonious VDJ recombination scenarios. In a later analysis, each TCR beta chain was defined by its CDR3 amino acid sequence together with its V-gene family, and reads lacking a unique V-gene family were excluded. A later analysis removed roughly 590 highly shared, low-generation-probability nucleotide sequences to deal with suspected cross-contamination and a sequencing artifact. In a later analysis, a clonal expansion index was calculated for each public chain from normalized within-repertoire ranks of inferred template counts. Generation probabilities in a later analysis came from a VDJ recombination model fitted to out-of-frame rearrangements, and those results were checked against IGoR. A later analysis scored TCR-TCR, TCR-HLA and TCR-CMV co-occurrence with hypergeometric tests, applying a repertoire-size bias correction to TCR pairs. False discovery rates were estimated in a later analysis by permuting HLA or CMV assignments 20 times. In a later analysis, co-occurring TCRs were grouped with DBSCAN, and TCRdist sequence similarity was added when clustering was performed within HLA-allele-positive subsets. For co-occurrence clustering, repertoires with fewer than 30,000 or more than 120,000 public chains were excluded, along with roughly 5 repertoires with anomalous nucleotide sharing. What TCRdb holds here is the immuneACCESS table cut down to in-frame rearrangements. Part of the clones is not present; checked against another copy, under half of the missing clones reflect an unresolved V gene, and the others are unexplained. D and trimming come from the DNA, and the V and J calls and clone size come from that table. The sample has 180,000 or so clones on record, about three quarters of them singletons. The ten largest account for over 12% of the sample.

Comment on this clone: It lacks a known antigen. Per-base quality was not reported, and no clone a single base away is much larger than it.

The cohort was made up of approximately 670 healthy bone marrow donors. At the time of sampling, all cohort members were nominally healthy, though unrecorded immune exposures were likely present. The donor was CMV seropositive and was included in the group of 300 or so seropositive cohort members. A peripheral blood sample was collected from each donor, and TCR beta sequencing was performed on peripheral blood mononuclear cells. The Qiagen DNeasy Blood Extraction Kit was used to extract genomic DNA from the blood cell samples. CDR1 MNHEY and CDR2 SVGAGI were looked up in the germline V gene. The CDR3, cysteine through phenylalanine, is 16 amino acids long. Left in the record is the CDR3 DNA by itself, 48 bases read in frame from the first base. A distance of 12 bases separates the germline ends of V and J, which lose 2 bases and 0 bases respectively.

This receptor was identified in a man aged 50 to 60 in good health and CMV-seropositive. Sequences were obtained from PBMCs. The chain was built from TRBV6-5 and TRBJ2-3; TRBD1 is a possible D gene, resting on 5 matching bases. The sequenced DNA is TGTGCCAGCAGTTACGGTCCAGGGTCTAGCACAGATACGCAGTATTTT. It translates as CASSYGPGSSTDTQYF.